Given below is one TCR beta chain in context. One entry per CDR3 protein, called by TCRdb with MiXCR from the 5' RACE reads. The sample lists 5,500 to 8,500 distinct CDR3 sequences; 50% were seen once. Germline values: CDR1 SGHRS, CDR2 YFSETQ. The length of the CDR3 is 14 residues. Trimming took off 1 base at V and 4 bases at J, with 12 bases between the two ends. The receptor's source is a female donor with breast cancer. The chain has TRBV5-1 and TRBJ2-7; D is possibly TRBD1 (5 bases). Sequencing was done on a sample of naive CD4+ T cells sorted from a lymph node. Documented subset: naive CD4+ T cells, CD4+CD45RA+CD25-. The CDR3 DNA is TGCGCCAGCAGCTTGTTCGCAGGGTTATACGAGCAGTACTTC. Amino acids: CASSLFAGLYEQYF.